The T cell receptor (beta chain) under discussion was sequenced for a study of patients and donors after allogeneic stem cell transplantation. TCRdb redid the calling of the RT-PCR reads with MiXCR, one entry per CDR3 protein. The data show 920,000 or so distinct CDR3 sequences, roughly 18% seen once. A few counts support this clonotype. The CDR3 covers 16 residues. Germline V gene lookup returns CDR1 PRHDT and CDR2 FYEKMQ (reference sequence). The germline V and J ends were trimmed by 0 bases and 0 bases, with 11 bases remaining between them. The receptor was isolated from a human donor who was either an allogeneic HSCT recipient or a stem cell or donor lymphocyte infusion donor (not recorded which). It is not recorded whose cells these are; they may come from a transplant donor. The chain joins TRBV13 to TRBJ1-2; D might be TRBD1 (5 bases). Sequencing input: blood, either unsorted or a sorted T cell fraction (not recorded which). The CDR3 nucleotides are TGTGCCAGCAGCTTAGGTCTAACAGGAGCTAACTATGGCTACACCTTC. Translated, it gives CASSLGLTGANYGYTF.